One sample yielded the 31 T cell receptor beta chains listed below, sequenced in a study of blood T cells in healthy people across ages (dated by TCRdb to about 2015). To prepare the library, 5' RACE was applied. The sequencing machine was an Illumina HiSeq 2500. The second PCR ran for about 7 to 11 cycles and used a J-beta primer mix along with a sample-barcoded 5' primer. The public reads were run again by TCRdb, first through fastp at Q25 and then through MiXCR, and only productive beta chains were kept. Each record represents a unique CDR3 protein, reported with the most common genes and DNA among its rows. Present in this sample are over 1,300,000 distinct CDR3 sequences, 45% to 70% of which were seen just once. Jointly, the top ten make up 6.5% to 8.5% of the sample. The sample taken for sequencing was blood. All receptors come from a man younger than 35 in good health.

This chain connects TRBV18 to TRBJ1-1; no clear D gene. The CDR3 runs 13 residues. Trimming pared 1 base from V and 2 bases from J, leaving 5 bases between. In germline, CDR1 is KGHSH, CDR2 LQKENI. CDR3 protein: CASSPRYNTEAFF. The CDR3 coding sequence is TGTGCCAGCTCACCACGGTATAACACTGAAGCTTTCTTT.

The chain has TRBV7-9 and TRBJ1-4, with TRBD1 matching over 8 bases. Germline V gene data show CDR1 as SEHNR and CDR2 as FQNEAQ (reference sequence). Trimming removed 5 bases from V and 8 bases from J; junction bases left unmatched: 10. The CDR3 covers 15 residues. The CDR3 coding sequence is TGTGCCAGCAGCGCCGAACAGGGGGTAGCGGAAAAACTGTTTTTT. Its protein is CASSAEQGVAEKLFF.

The chain combines TRBV6-1 with TRBJ1-1; D remains ambiguous. The CDR3 consists of 16 residues. Looked up from germline, CDR1 is MNHNS and CDR2 is SASEGT. Trimming removed 1 base from V and 1 base from J, with 13 bases in between. The CDR3 DNA reads TGTGCCAGCAGTGAAGGCCGCGAGTTGAGGAACACTGAAGCTTTCTTT. Translated: CASSEGRELRNTEAFF.

CDR3 sequence reads: CASSNQLWRDQETQYF. CDR3 nucleotides: TGTGCCAGCAGTAACCAACTGTGGCGGGATCAAGAGACCCAGTACTTC. The chain recombines TRBV6-5 with TRBJ2-5, with a possible D match to TRBD2 (6 bases). Germline lookup yields CDR1 MNHEY and CDR2 SVGAGI. V was clipped by 5 bases and J by 2 bases, with 18 bases between them. The CDR3 totals 16 residues.

V is TRBV6-2 or TRBV6-3 and J is TRBJ2-1, with TRBD1 matching over 8 bases. The end of the DNA fits TRBJ2-7 better, so the J call may be wrong. This CDR3 has 15 amino acids. The germline CDR1 and CDR2 sequences are MNHEY and SVGEGT. CDR3 bases: TGTGCCAGCAGTCCCCTTGGACAGGGAACGTACGAGCAGTACTTC. Translated: CASSPLGQGTYEQYF.

J is TRBJ2-4 and V is TRBV7-9; TRBD1 matches at 7 bases. TRBJ2-7 explains the end of the DNA better; the J call may be wrong. The germline CDR1 and CDR2 sequences are SEHNR and FQNEAQ (reference sequence). The CDR3 covers 15 residues. In DNA form, the CDR3 reads TGTGCCAGCAGCTCGGACAGGAGAAACCTCTACGAGCAGTACTTC. Translation gives CASSSDRRNLYEQYF.

J is TRBJ2-2 and V is TRBV25-1; tentative D call: TRBD1 (5 bases). The CDR3 is 14 amino acids. V lost 5 bases and J lost 5, with 12 bases in between. Germline CDR1 is MGHDK and CDR2 is SYGVNS. The CDR3 DNA follows: TGTGCCAGCAGTAGCAGGGTAAAGACCGGGGAGCTGTTTTTT. This codes for CASSSRVKTGELFF.

This chain connects TRBV7-9 to TRBJ2-5; D not resolved. The better agreement between TRBJ2-7 and the DNA end casts doubt on the J call. CDR3 size: 14 residues. CDR1 is SEHNR, CDR2 FQNEAQ, per germline (reference sequence). The CDR3 sequence is CASSFGKSPYEQYF. In nucleotides, the CDR3 is TGTGCCAGCAGCTTCGGCAAGTCCCCCTACGAGCAGTACTTC.

The gene calls are TRBV18 and TRBJ2-7, with D possibly TRBD1 on 6 matching bases. CDR3 size: 14 residues. Germline CDR1 KGHSH, CDR2 LQKENI. The V gene lost 3 bases and the J gene lost 3 bases, with 12 bases spanning the gap. CDR3 sequence reads: CASSPGGFDYEQYF. The CDR3 DNA reads TGTGCCAGCTCACCTGGGGGCTTCGACTACGAGCAGTACTTC. Complete variable domain (other parts from reference TRBV18 and TRBJ2-7): NAGVMQNPRHLVRRRGQEARLRCSPMKGHSHVYWYRQLPEEGLKFMVYLQKENIIDESGMPKERFSAEFPKEGPSILRIQQVVRGDSAAYFCASSPGGFDYEQYFGPGTRLTVT.

A few counts support this clonotype. The chain employs TRBV5-1 and TRBJ1-5, with D perhaps TRBD1 (6 bases). Trimming stripped 4 bases from V and 7 bases from J, with 15 bases between. Germline loops: CDR1 SGHRS, CDR2 YFSETQ. The CDR3 is 14 amino acids. The CDR3 region has the DNA TGCGCCAGCAGCATCGAGGGGGTTGGGCAGCCCCAGCATTTT. Translation gives CASSIEGVGQPQHF.

The chain is built from TRBV25-1 and TRBJ2-4; D gene unclear. The end of the DNA is better explained by TRBJ2-7, so the J call may be wrong. The CDR3 sequence is 14 residues long. Germline assignment: CDR1 MGHDK and CDR2 SYGVNS. In DNA, the CDR3 is TGTGCCAGCAGTGAATACGGAGTCGAGGACGAGCAGTACTTC. Translating gives CASSEYGVEDEQYF.

This clonotype was detected a few times. The chain employs TRBV5-1 and TRBJ2-7; 8 nucleotides align to TRBD1. J gave up 2 bases and V 3 bases, and 10 bases lay outside the gene matches. This CDR3 comprises 16 residues. CDR1 and CDR2 from the germline V gene are SGHRS and YFSETQ. The CDR3 loop reads CASSSALGQGTYEQYF. The CDR3 DNA reads TGCGCCAGCAGCTCCGCCCTAGGACAGGGAACCTACGAGCAGTACTTC.

The chain joins TRBV28 to TRBJ2-7; perhaps D is TRBD1 or TRBD2 (6 bases each). Germline V gives CDR1 MDHEN, CDR2 SYDVKM. This CDR3 spans 14 amino acids. Trimming cost V 6 bases and J 1 base, with 13 bases left between them. The chain's CDR3 is CASRPPGASYEQYF. The CDR3 DNA is TGTGCCAGCAGACCCCCGGGGGCATCCTACGAGCAGTACTTC.

The chain joins TRBV25-1 to TRBJ1-2; D perhaps matches TRBD1 (6 bases). The ends were cut back, 2 bases at V and 7 bases at J, with 11 bases in the middle. This CDR3 is built from 13 residues. The germline V gene has CDR1 MGHDK and CDR2 SYGVNS. The DNA for the CDR3 is TGTGCCAGCAGTGAACCCAGGGGAAGTGGCTACACCTTC. As protein: CASSEPRGSGYTF.

The chain uses TRBV11-2 and TRBJ2-1; D might be TRBD2 (6 bases). This CDR3 spans 17 amino acids. Germline V gene data show CDR1 as SGHAT and CDR2 as FQNNGV. With 5 bases removed from V and 0 bases from J, the gap between germline ends came to 17 bases. CDR3 coding DNA: TGTGCCAGCAGCCCGACCCCACGGGGGAGCTCCTACAATGAGCAGTTCTTC. This translates into CASSPTPRGSSYNEQFF.

This rearrangement joins TRBV27 to TRBJ2-6; perhaps TRBD2 as D (5 bases). Germline lookup yields CDR1 MNHEY and CDR2 SMNVEV (reference sequence). The germline V and J ends were trimmed by 5 bases and 0 bases, with 17 bases remaining between them. The CDR3 runs to 18 residues. DNA of the CDR3: TGTGCCAGCAGTCAGAGGGAACAGACCCCCTCTGGGGCCAACGTCCTGACTTTC. This translates into CASSQREQTPSGANVLTF.

V usage is TRBV24-1 and J usage is TRBJ2-1, with 7 nucleotides matching TRBD2. J lost 5 bases, V lost 4 bases, and 10 bases had no gene match. Germline lookup yields CDR1 KGHDR and CDR2 SFDVKD. This CDR3 is 16 amino acids long. The CDR3 nucleotides read TGTGCCACCAGTGACTCAAGCGGGATCGTAAACAATGAGCAGTTCTTC. This encodes CATSDSSGIVNNEQFF.

A few counts support this clonotype. A read error may produce the germline difference seen at one junction end. This chain joins TRBV11-2 and TRBJ1-2; 7 positions match TRBD1. This CDR3 has 16 residues. CDR1 is SGHAT and CDR2 is FQNNGV in the germline V gene. CDR3 coding DNA: TGTGCCAGCAGTTTAGGGACAGCCCAGGGGGGCTATGGCTACACCTTC. This sequence encodes CASSLGTAQGGYGYTF.

This chain links TRBV28 with TRBJ2-3, with D unclear. CDR3 length: 16 amino acids. CDR1 and CDR2 (germline): MDHEN, SYDVKM. V lost 7 bases to trimming and J lost 0 bases, with 17 bases between them. This chain's CDR3 is CASIKAFVYSTDTQYF. For the CDR3, the DNA is TGTGCCAGCATCAAAGCTTTCGTGTATAGCACAGATACGCAGTATTTT.

The chain uses TRBV6-2 or TRBV6-3 and TRBJ2-7; tentatively, D is TRBD1 (5 bases). This CDR3 is built from 15 residues. V was pared by 6 bases and J by 3 bases, with 18 bases between. Germline V lookup: CDR1 MNHEY, CDR2 SVGEGT. This CDR3 reads CASSQRGIRFYEQYF. For the CDR3, the DNA is TGTGCCAGCAGCCAAAGGGGAATTCGGTTCTACGAGCAGTACTTC.

This clonotype was observed a handful of times. The chain recombines TRBV29-1 with TRBJ2-1; 11 bases agree with TRBD2. The CDR3 sequence is 16 residues long. Trimming cost V 4 bases and J 4 bases; bases outside gene matches: 9. CDR1 is SQVTM, CDR2 ANQGSEA, per germline. CDR3 DNA sequence: TGCAGCGTTGCAAAACTAGCGGGAGCGGAGTACAATGAGCAGTTCTTC. It translates to CSVAKLAGAEYNEQFF.

The CDR3 sequence: CASSYERVGTDTQYF. The CDR3 DNA is TGTGCCAGCAGTTACGAGCGGGTCGGCACAGATACGCAGTATTTT. The rearrangement links TRBV6-5 to TRBJ2-3, with D possibly being TRBD2 (6 bases). The length of the CDR3 is 15 residues. The germline CDR1 and CDR2 sequences are MNHEY and SVGAGI. V was pared by 2 bases and J by 1 base, with 10 bases between.

The chain recombines TRBV29-1 with TRBJ2-5, with D possibly matching TRBD1 (5 bases). The CDR3 sequence is 14 residues long. Germline values: CDR1 SQVTM, CDR2 ANQGSEA. V was clipped by 3 bases and J by 11 bases, with 22 bases between them. The DNA of the CDR3 is TGCAGCGTTGATGCAGGGCCCCATGTCAAGGAGCAGTACTTC. As protein: CSVDAGPHVKEQYF.

A few counts support this clonotype. The V gene is TRBV7-9, the J gene TRBJ1-5, with D possibly being TRBD1 (5 bases). The length of the CDR3 is 17 residues. Germline CDR1 reads SEHNR; CDR2 reads FQNEAQ (reference sequence). V dropped 3 bases and J dropped 1 base, with 16 bases sitting between them. Here the CDR3 reads CASSFGGDRKSNQPQHF. CDR3 DNA: TGTGCCAGCAGCTTCGGGGGTGACAGAAAGAGCAATCAGCCCCAGCATTTT.

The chain uses TRBV5-1 and TRBJ2-7; D is perhaps TRBD1 (7 bases). The last part of the DNA fits TRBJ2-5 better; the J call may be wrong. Germline assignment: CDR1 SGHRS and CDR2 YFSETQ. This CDR3 region has 17 residues. The CDR3 here is CASSFLQGEVSEETQYF. In DNA form, the CDR3 reads TGCGCCAGCAGCTTCCTGCAGGGGGAGGTTTCTGAAGAGACCCAGTACTTC.

This chain uses TRBV20-1 with TRBJ2-1; D gene ambiguous. CDR1 and CDR2 from the germline V gene are DFQATT and SNEGSKA (reference sequence). This CDR3 contains 15 residues. Trimming stripped 3 bases from V and 0 bases from J, with 12 bases between. CDR3 DNA: TGCAGTGCTAGGGTGGACCAGAGCTCCTACAATGAGCAGTTCTTC. Protein product: CSARVDQSSYNEQFF.

This chain links TRBV18 with TRBJ2-6; possibly TRBD1 for D (6 bases). Germline values: CDR1 KGHSH, CDR2 LQKENI. The V end was cut by 2 bases, the J end by 0 bases, with 11 bases between. The CDR3 length is 17 residues. The CDR3 sequence is CASSPWTESSGANVLTF. The DNA for the CDR3 is TGTGCCAGCTCACCATGGACAGAAAGCTCTGGGGCCAACGTCCTGACTTTC.

This clonotype was detected ten times or more. The V and J genes are TRBV4-1 and TRBJ2-1, with unresolved D. Germline loops: CDR1 MGHRA, CDR2 YSYEKL. Trimming pared 1 base from V and 6 bases from J, leaving 4 bases between. The CDR3 runs to 12 residues. The CDR3 protein is CASSQVGNEQFF. As DNA, the CDR3 is TGCGCCAGCAGCCAAGTTGGCAATGAGCAGTTCTTC.

This chain uses TRBV7-9 with TRBJ1-1; D is unclear. The CDR3 length is 16 residues. V lost 5 bases and J lost 1, with 17 bases in between. CDR1 is SEHNR and CDR2 is FQNEAQ in the germline V gene (reference sequence). The CDR3 coding sequence is TGTGCCAGCAGCCCACTGGGGAGGCAGCCGAACACTGAAGCTTTCTTT. Its translation is CASSPLGRQPNTEAFF. Full variable domain (remainder filled in from reference TRBV7-9 and TRBJ1-1): DTGVSQNPRHKITKRGQNVTFRCDPISEHNRLYWYRQTLGQGPEFLTYFQNEAQLEKSRLLSDRFSAERPKGSFSTLEIQRTEQGDSAMYLCASSPLGRQPNTEAFFGQGTRLTVV.

The chain links TRBV9 to TRBJ2-1; 9 nucleotides align to TRBD2. This CDR3 has 15 amino acids. V trimming: 0 bases; J trimming: 5 bases; junction bases outside the gene matches: 3. Germline CDR1 SGDLS, CDR2 YYNGEE. As DNA, the CDR3 is TGTGCCAGCAGCGTAGAAGCGGGGGGAGACAATGAGCAGTTCTTC. Its translation: CASSVEAGGDNEQFF.

This clonotype appeared a few times. This sequence joins TRBV15 and TRBJ2-5, with 9 bases fitting TRBD2. Trimming at V came to 2 bases and at J to 5 bases, leaving 6 bases not matched to a gene. CDR3 length: 15 residues. The V gene's germline CDR1 is LNHNV and CDR2 YYDKDF (reference sequence). The CDR3 nucleotides read TGTGCCACCAGCAGAACGCGGGGGGGAACCGAGACCCAGTACTTC. This encodes CATSRTRGGTETQYF.